The rows below give T cell receptor beta chains drawn from one sample of a study of blood T cell repertoires in COVID-19. Libraries were prepared by immunoSEQ multiplex PCR; TCRdb keeps only in-frame clonotypes and omits some of them. The top ten hold 2.5% to 3.5% of the sample, which has about 380,000 clones, approximately 84% seen once. Sequenced input: PBMCs or T cells enriched from blood (not recorded which). The receptors derive from a woman aged 25 to 39 who had recovered from COVID-19. Each CDR3 is given with its conserved first and last residue. Each record gives: J gene, D gene, clone size, V gene, CDR3 protein, CDR3 DNA. D genes are given only for firm matches. Expanded clones are given a class, and other clones once, few, many or no size at all.

TRBJ2-1 NA NA TRBV5-1 CASSFVFLSSYNEQFF TGCGCCAGCAGCTTCGTTTTTCTAAGCTCCTACAATGAGCAGTTCTTC
TRBJ1-3 NA NA TRBV28 CASDAQGSGNTIYF TGTGCCAGTGATGCCCAGGGCTCTGGAAACACCATATATTTT
TRBJ1-3 NA NA TRBV5-1 CASSFQGLGGNTIYF TGCGCCAGCAGCTTCCAGGGTCTCGGTGGAAACACCATATATTTT
TRBJ1-2 TRBD1 once TRBV11-2 CASRLRTGTYGYTF TGTGCCAGCAGACTTAGGACAGGGACTTATGGCTACACCTTC
TRBJ1-1 NA NA TRBV11-3 CASSPQTEPPEAFF TGTGCCAGCAGCCCGCAGACAGAACCCCCTGAAGCTTTCTTT
TRBJ1-1 TRBD1 NA TRBV7-9 CASSPGTGGVNTEAFF TGTGCCAGCAGCCCGGGGACAGGGGGTGTTAACACTGAAGCTTTCTTT
TRBJ1-6 TRBD1 NA TRBV5-1 CASSLGRQGPLHF TGCGCCAGCAGCTTGGGTAGACAGGGCCCTCTCCACTTT
TRBJ2-7 NA NA TRBV19 CASSVSGTNPDEQYF TGTGCCAGTAGTGTATCCGGGACAAATCCCGACGAGCAGTACTTC
TRBJ1-1 NA NA TRBV6-5 CASSYTGSAEAFF TGTGCCAGCAGTTACACAGGGAGCGCTGAAGCTTTCTTT
TRBJ2-1 NA NA TRBV28 CASSYATANEQFF TGTGCCAGCAGTTACGCGACTGCCAATGAGCAGTTCTTC
TRBJ1-6 NA NA TRBV7-9 CASSLSPFNSPLHF TGTGCCAGCAGCTTAAGCCCCTTTAATTCACCCCTCCACTTT
TRBJ2-7 NA NA TRBV6-5 CASSYAAGYEQYF TGTGCCAGCAGTTACGCGGCCGGCTACGAGCAGTACTTC
TRBJ1-2 NA NA TRBV27 CASSLDSGFNYGYTF TGTGCCAGCAGTTTAGATTCGGGGTTCAACTATGGCTACACCTTC
TRBJ1-5 NA NA TRBV24-1 CATSESGEGNQPQHF TGTGCCACCAGTGAATCGGGGGAGGGCAATCAGCCCCAGCATTTT
TRBJ1-2 TRBD1 NA TRBV6-5 CASSPTRDRGGGYTF TGTGCCAGCAGCCCGACCCGGGACAGGGGAGGTGGCTACACCTTC